What follows describes a single T cell receptor beta chain. The record originates from a study of blood T cell repertoires in COVID-19. From germline, CDR1 is MNHEY and CDR2 SVGEGT. Trimming took off 2 bases at V and 2 bases at J, with 9 bases between the two ends. There are 15 residues in the CDR3. This table comes from immunoSEQ multiplex PCR, and its TCRdb copy is limited to in-frame clones, with some not included. In the table there are about 150,000 clones, around 90% of which are singletons. The receptor was isolated from an elderly woman with COVID-19, enrolled during active disease. The chain employs TRBV6-2 or TRBV6-3 and TRBJ2-2; D may be TRBD2 (6 bases). Sequenced input: peripheral blood. CDR3 sequence: CASSYAGPNTGELFF. Here the CDR3 DNA reads TGTGCCAGCAGTTACGCGGGACCAAACACCGGGGAGCTGTTTTTT.